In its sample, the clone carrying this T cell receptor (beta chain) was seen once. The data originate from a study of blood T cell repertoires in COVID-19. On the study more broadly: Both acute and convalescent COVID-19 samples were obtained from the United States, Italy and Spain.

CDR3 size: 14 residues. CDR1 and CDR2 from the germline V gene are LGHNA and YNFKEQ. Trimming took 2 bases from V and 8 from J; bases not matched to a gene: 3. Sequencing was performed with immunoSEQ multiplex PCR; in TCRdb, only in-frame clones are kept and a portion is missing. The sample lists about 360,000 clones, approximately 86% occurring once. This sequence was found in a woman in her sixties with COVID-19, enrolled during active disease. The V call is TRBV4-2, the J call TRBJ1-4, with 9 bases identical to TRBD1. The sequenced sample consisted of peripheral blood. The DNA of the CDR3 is TGTGCCAGCAGCCAAACAGGGGGCAGCGAAAAACTGTTTTTT. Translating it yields CASSQTGGSEKLFF.